Listed here are 16 T cell receptor beta chains from one sample, sequenced in a study of long-term antiretroviral therapy in people with HIV. Survey-level resolution applied to immunoSEQ assay v3.0. Generated by immunoSEQ multiplex PCR, the TCRdb table keeps only in-frame clones and is missing some. The sample records about 15,000 clones, about 80% being singletons. This material consisted of unsorted PBMCs, taken just before starting antiretroviral therapy. These receptors were obtained from a man aged 40-50 years with HIV.

V usage is TRBV6-5 and J usage is TRBJ1-1, with 8 bases fitting TRBD1. CDR3 size: 16 residues. Germline V lookup: CDR1 MNHEY, CDR2 SVGAGI. V lost 0 bases and J lost 5; bases outside the gene matches: 8. The CDR3 sequence is CASSYSTQGARTEAFF. CDR3 coding DNA: TGTGCCAGCAGTTACTCGACTCAGGGGGCAAGGACTGAAGCTTTCTTT.

This clone has a handful of counts. CDR3 DNA: TGTGCCAGCAGCCCTAGCGGCTCCTACGAGCAGTACTTC. Protein sequence: CASSPSGSYEQYF. The chain uses TRBV7-6 and TRBJ2-7; TRBD2 agrees at 7 bases. The CDR3 sequence is 13 residues long. Germline assignment: CDR1 SGHVS and CDR2 FNYEAQ. Trimming took 5 bases from V and 0 from J; bases not matched to a gene: 1.

The rearrangement links TRBV30 to TRBJ1-1; D gene uncertain. Trimming left V 3 bases short and J 0 bases short, with 11 bases between. This CDR3 has 14 residues. Germline lookup yields CDR1 GTSNPN and CDR2 SVGIG (reference sequence). CDR3 region: CAWSLDGLNTEAFF. CDR3 DNA sequence: TGTGCCTGGAGCCTGGACGGGTTGAACACTGAAGCTTTCTTT.

The chain carries TRBV5-1 and TRBJ1-4; D possibly corresponds to TRBD1 (5 bases). This CDR3 contains 14 residues. The V end lost 7 bases, the J end lost 8 bases, and 18 bases lay between the germline ends. The germline V gene has CDR1 SGHRS and CDR2 YFSETQ. This chain's CDR3 is CASRLTARGEKLFF. CDR3 bases: TGCGCCAGCCGGTTAACCGCCCGGGGGGAAAAACTGTTTTTT. The variable domain in full, completed from reference TRBV5-1 and TRBJ1-4, reads KAGVTQTPRYLIKTRGQQVTLSCSPISGHRSVSWYQQTPGQGLQFLFEYFSETQRNKGNFPGRFSGRQFSNSRSEMNVSTLELGDSALYLCASRLTARGEKLFFGSGTQLSVL.

This rearrangement joins TRBV10-2 to TRBJ2-1; TRBD2 aligns across 10 bases. The CDR3 loop spans 15 amino acids. Germline lookup yields CDR1 WSHSY and CDR2 SAAADI. The ends lost 6 bases at V and 9 bases at J; junction bases unmatched: 11. The CDR3 nucleotides are TGCGCCAGCAGGATAACTAGCGGGATCTCGGGTGAGCAGTTCTTC. Translating it yields CASRITSGISGEQFF.

V gene TRBV18 combines with J gene TRBJ2-2; 9 bases fit TRBD1. The J segment lost 4 bases and the V segment lost 3 bases, leaving 6 bases of the junction unmatched. The CDR3 is made up of 16 amino acids. Germline CDR1 reads KGHSH; CDR2 reads LQKENI. In nucleotides, the CDR3 is TGTGCCAGCTCACCCGGACAGGGGTCGAGCACCGGGGAGCTGTTTTTT. This encodes CASSPGQGSSTGELFF. Variable domain in full (rest from reference TRBV18 and TRBJ2-2): NAGVMQNPRHLVRRRGQEARLRCSPMKGHSHVYWYRQLPEEGLKFMVYLQKENIIDESGMPKERFSAEFPKEGPSILRIQQVVRGDSAAYFCASSPGQGSSTGELFFGEGSRLTVL.

CDR3 in DNA: TGCAGCGTTGGAGGGGGGGCCACCTTGGACACTGAAGCTTTCTTT. Translation gives CSVGGGATLDTEAFF. V gene TRBV29-1 combines with J gene TRBJ1-1; D might be TRBD1 (6 bases). Per germline, CDR1 SQVTM and CDR2 ANQGSEA. V was clipped by 4 bases and J by 3 bases, with 18 bases between them. This CDR3 spans 15 amino acids.

The V call is TRBV15, the J call TRBJ2-3; D remains unclear. V lost 5 bases and J lost 2, with 14 bases in between. The CDR3 covers 15 residues. Germline loops: CDR1 LNHNV, CDR2 YYDKDF (reference sequence). CDR3 protein: CATSERGTDTDTQYF. In DNA form, the CDR3 reads TGTGCCACCAGCGAGAGAGGCACGGACACAGATACGCAGTATTTT. Variable domain in full (rest from reference TRBV15 and TRBJ2-3): DAMVIQNPRYQVTQFGKPVTLSCSQTLNHNVMYWYQQKSSQAPKLLFHYYDKDFNNEADTPDNFQSRRPNTSFCFLDIRSPGLGDTAMYLCATSERGTDTDTQYFGPGTRLTVL.

The chain has TRBV7-3 and TRBJ1-5, with D unresolved. CDR3 size: 16 residues. Trimming removed 5 bases from V and 0 bases from J, with 14 bases in between. Germline lookup yields CDR1 SGHTA and CDR2 FQGTGA. In DNA form, the CDR3 reads TGTGCCAGCAGCCTAGTATCGTTTTTTAGCAATCAGCCCCAGCATTTT. Translation: CASSLVSFFSNQPQHF.

For the CDR3, the DNA is TGTGCCAGCAGCTTAAGGGGAAACTCTGGAAACACCATATATTTT. Protein sequence: CASSLRGNSGNTIYF. The rearrangement joins TRBV11-3 to TRBJ1-3; possible D gene TRBD1, 5 bases. Trimming removed 2 bases at V and 0 bases at J, with 8 bases between. CDR3 length equals 15 residues. Germline lookup yields CDR1 SGHNT and CDR2 YENEEA.

In this sample, this clone turned up a few times. This sequence joins TRBV2 and TRBJ2-7; the D gene is possibly TRBD1 (5 bases). The CDR3 sequence is 15 residues long. The germline V gene has CDR1 SNHLY and CDR2 FYNNEI. V gave up 3 bases and J gave up 1 base, with 13 bases separating them. This CDR3 is CASSEAGLLSYEQYF. Here the CDR3 DNA reads TGTGCCAGCAGTGAGGCAGGGCTTTTATCCTACGAGCAGTACTTC.

The genes are TRBV7-4 and TRBJ2-3, with 11 bases lining up with TRBD2. The CDR3 is made up of 20 amino acids. CDR1 and CDR2 from the germline V gene are SGHVT and SQSDAQ. Trimming removed 2 bases from V and 6 bases from J; junction bases left unmatched: 19. CDR3 amino acids: CASSLSLLSGGALVGDTQYF. CDR3 in DNA: TGTGCCAGCAGCTTATCTTTGCTTAGCGGGGGGGCTTTGGTGGGGGATACGCAGTATTTT.

The chain joins TRBV11-2 to TRBJ2-1; D may be TRBD2 (7 bases). V lost 1 base, J lost 4 bases, and 14 bases lay in between. This CDR3 has 16 residues. The germline CDR1 and CDR2 sequences are SGHAT and FQNNGV. The CDR3 protein is CASSLAYEGGYNEQFF. The DNA of the CDR3 is TGTGCCAGCAGCTTAGCTTACGAGGGGGGGTACAATGAGCAGTTCTTC.

V and J are TRBV11-2 and TRBJ2-1; D perhaps matches TRBD1 (6 bases). This CDR3 is 17 amino acids long. Germline loops: CDR1 SGHAT, CDR2 FQNNGV. Trimming cost V 2 bases and J 4 bases, with 18 bases left between them. The CDR3 nucleotides are TGTGCCAGCAGCTTATTGACAGGCGGACTCGGATACAATGAGCAGTTCTTC. It translates to CASSLLTGGLGYNEQFF. The whole variable domain, remainder taken from reference TRBV11-2 and TRBJ2-1, is EAGVAQSPRYKIIEKRQSVAFWCNPISGHATLYWYQQILGQGPKLLIQFQNNGVVDDSQLPKDRFSAERLKGVDSTLKIQPAKLEDSAVYLCASSLLTGGLGYNEQFFGPGTRLTVL.

This sequence joins TRBV6-5 and TRBJ2-7; D possibly matches TRBD1 or TRBD2 (5 bases each). The CDR3 spans 13 residues. V was trimmed by 4 bases and J by 6 bases, leaving 13 bases between them. Germline lookup yields CDR1 MNHEY and CDR2 SVGAGI. The CDR3, as DNA: TGTGCCAGCAGTTCGATTTCAGGGAGCGAGCAGTACTTC. Translated: CASSSISGSEQYF.

The chain recombines TRBV28 with TRBJ1-5; D is unresolved. The CDR3 runs to 16 residues. With 11 bases removed from V and 3 bases from J, the gap between germline ends came to 23 bases. Germline V lookup: CDR1 MDHEN, CDR2 SYDVKM. The DNA for the CDR3 is TGTGCCTCCCAACCCGGGCCAGGAACTTTCAATCAGCCCCAGCATTTT. It codes for CASQPGPGTFNQPQHF.